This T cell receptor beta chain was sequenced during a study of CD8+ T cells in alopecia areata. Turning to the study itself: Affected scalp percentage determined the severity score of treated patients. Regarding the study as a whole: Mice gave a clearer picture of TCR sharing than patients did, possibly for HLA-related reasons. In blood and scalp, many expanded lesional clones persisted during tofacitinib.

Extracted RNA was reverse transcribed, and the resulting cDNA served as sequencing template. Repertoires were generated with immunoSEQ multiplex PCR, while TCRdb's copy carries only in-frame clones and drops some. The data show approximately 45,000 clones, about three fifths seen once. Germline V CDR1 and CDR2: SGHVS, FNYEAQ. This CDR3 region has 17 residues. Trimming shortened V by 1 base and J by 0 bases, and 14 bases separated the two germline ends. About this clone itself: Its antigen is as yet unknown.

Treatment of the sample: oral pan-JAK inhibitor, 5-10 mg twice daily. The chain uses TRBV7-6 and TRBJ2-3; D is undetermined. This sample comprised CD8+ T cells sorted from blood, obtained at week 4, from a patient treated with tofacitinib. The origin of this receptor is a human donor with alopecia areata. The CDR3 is CASSLDKLGGSTDTQYF. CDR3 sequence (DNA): TGTGCCAGCAGCTTAGATAAACTTGGCGGTAGCACAGATACGCAGTATTTT.